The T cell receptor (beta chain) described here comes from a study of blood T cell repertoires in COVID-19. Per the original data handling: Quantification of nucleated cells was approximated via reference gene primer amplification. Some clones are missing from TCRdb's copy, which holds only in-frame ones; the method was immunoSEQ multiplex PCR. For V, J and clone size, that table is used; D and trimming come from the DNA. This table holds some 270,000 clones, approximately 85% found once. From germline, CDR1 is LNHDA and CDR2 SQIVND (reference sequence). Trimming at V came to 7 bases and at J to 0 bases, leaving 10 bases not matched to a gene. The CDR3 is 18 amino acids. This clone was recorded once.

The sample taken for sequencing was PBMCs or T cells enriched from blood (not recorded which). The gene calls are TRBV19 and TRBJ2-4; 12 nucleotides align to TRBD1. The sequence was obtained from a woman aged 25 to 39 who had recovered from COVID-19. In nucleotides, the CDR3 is TGTGCCAGTAATGTGGGGACAGGGGGCTTCCTAGCCAAAAACATTCAGTACTTC. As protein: CASNVGTGGFLAKNIQYF.